This T cell receptor beta chain is drawn from a study of T cell repertoires in cytomegalovirus infection (dated by TCRdb to the late 2010s). For context, the study as a whole: Donor HLA type was relevant to the analysis, as public TCR beta signatures indicated carriage of CMV infection together with the matching HLA type.

TCRdb records Illumina HiSeq 1500 as the sequencer. TCRdb reanalyzed the raw reads on its own, using fastp at Q25 for trimming and MiXCR for clone calling, and kept in-frame beta chains. Rows with a matching CDR3 protein are joined into one entry that keeps the most common DNA and genes. The sample table holds some 200,000 distinct CDR3 sequences, of which 15% to 20% were seen once. Jointly, the top ten make up around 3.1% of the sample. General study outcomes and caveats: The ex vivo response was dominated by HLA-C-restricted CMV-specific TCR beta clonotypes, which also provided the single most frequent clonotype in two of eight donors. Cumulative frequency of public TCR beta family members discriminated carriers of CMV infection plus the relevant HLA type in this cohort and an independent 352-donor cohort.

Details on this clonotype: Its antigen remains undetermined. No per-base quality is available; no much larger clone lies one base away.

The germline V gene (reference sequence) yields SGHAT for CDR1 and FQDESV for CDR2. The CDR3, from cysteine to phenylalanine, totals 15 residues. The entry retains the CDR3 DNA only, 45 bases that are in frame from base 1. A distance of 15 bases separates the germline ends of V and J, which lose 5 bases and 4 bases respectively. Sequencing was done on a sample of PBMCs. This sequence was found in a human donor in good health (CMV status not recorded). Some clones in this sample may be carry-over from other donors' samples. Recombination connected TRBV11-1 to TRBJ2-1, and possibly TRBD2, on 5 matching bases. The DNA sequence reads TGTGCCAGCAGCCCCAACTCGGGGATATACAATGAGCAGTTCTTC. This gives the protein CASSPNSGIYNEQFF.